This T cell receptor beta chain was observed in a study of beta chain features in type 1 diabetes. Findings and caveats of the study: It was among patients, rather than healthy donors, that naive, central memory and Treg TCRB repertoires appeared more similar.

Donors underwent one heparinised blood draw, roughly 110 mL on average. Each population that was sorted was more than 98% pure. The CDR3 has 14 residues. The germline gives CDR1 SNHLY, CDR2 FYNNEI. The V and J ends lost 6 bases and 2 bases, in that order; junction bases with no gene match: 3. TCRB transcripts that were expressed got sequenced, as all of the isolated RNA had been reverse transcribed. Sequencing was performed with immunoSEQ multiplex PCR; in TCRdb, only in-frame clones are kept and a portion is missing. The repertoire includes fewer than 150,000 clones, about 7% of them detected once, and 1.1% to 1.5% sits in the top ten. Note on this clone: What it binds is unknown.

This TCR was sampled from a woman in her thirties in good health. The sample was central memory CD4+ T cells from blood. The V call is TRBV2, the J call TRBJ2-7; 11 bases line up with TRBD2. In nucleotides, the CDR3 is TGTGCCAGCAGGGGACTAGCGGTCCCCTACGAGCAGTACTTC. Translating it yields CASRGLAVPYEQYF.